What follows are 2 T cell receptor beta chains derived from one specimen sequenced in a study of cytotoxic CD8 clonotypes in ibrutinib-treated CLL. Libraries were prepared by immunoSEQ multiplex PCR; TCRdb keeps only in-frame clonotypes and omits some of them. Of 300,000 to 350,000 clones detected, about 80% appear once; the ten largest clones hold 6.5% to 8.5%. The sample was PBMCs, taken before ibrutinib treatment. All receptors derive from a human donor with chronic lymphocytic leukemia.

V is TRBV10-2 and J is TRBJ2-1; 7 positions match TRBD2. Trimming cost V 3 bases and J 4 bases; bases outside gene matches: 3. This CDR3 spans 14 amino acids. CDR1 is WSHSY and CDR2 is SAAADI in the germline V gene. The CDR3 region has the DNA TGCGCCAGCAGTGACCTAGCGGCATACAATGAGCAGTTCTTC. Residues: CASSDLAAYNEQFF.

This clone occurred a few times. V is TRBV6-5 and J is TRBJ1-3; D might be TRBD1 (5 bases). CDR1 and CDR2 (germline): MNHEY, SVGAGI. CDR3 length: 14 residues. The ends were cut back, 6 bases at V and 0 bases at J, with 9 bases in the middle. CDR3 sequence (DNA): TGTGCCAGCAGCCGCAGGGTCTCTGGAAACACCATATATTTT. Amino acids: CASSRRVSGNTIYF.